This T cell receptor (beta chain) is drawn from a study of lymphopenia after photon versus proton radiotherapy. Of note for this clone: What it binds is unknown.

Per germline, CDR1 SGHVS and CDR2 FQNEAQ. Trimming cost V 5 bases and J 0 bases; bases outside gene matches: 8. The CDR3 spans 16 residues. Only in-frame clones appear in the TCRdb table, and some are missing; sequencing was by immunoSEQ multiplex PCR. The repertoire holds approximately 91,000 clones, with over 70% as singletons. Study observations and caveats: Post-nadir diversity loss with photons came from oligoclonal expansion, particularly CD8+ Temra cells. Authors raise, but do not show, better survival with proton therapy. In patients who died, overall survival fell as post-nadir TCR diversity dropped more.

Here the sequenced sample was peripheral blood, taken from a patient treated with proton-based radiotherapy. This receptor was taken from a man aged 60 to 69 with pancreatic cancer. V usage is TRBV7-8 and J usage is TRBJ2-7; 9 bases agree with TRBD2. The DNA for the CDR3 is TGTGCCAGCAGCCCCGGCGCGGGAGGGTACTCCTACGAGCAGTACTTC. Protein product: CASSPGAGGYSYEQYF.